Listed below are T cell receptor beta chains from one sample, sequenced in a study of PD-L1 blockade in urothelial cancer. Clones were read by immunoSEQ multiplex PCR, and TCRdb kept only the in-frame ones, dropping some. The sample holds roughly 52,000 clones, 70% to 80% seen once. This specimen consisted of PBMCs, obtained around atezolizumab (anti-PD-L1) treatment. Receptors were obtained from a man between 70 and 80 years old with urothelial cancer. The CDR3 runs from the conserved cysteine through the conserved F or W. A D gene is named only where the DNA matches it firmly. Not all rows give a size; the values are once, few, many and, for expanded clones, a class.

D	V	size	J	CDR3	DNA
-	TRBV30	once	TRBJ2-7	CAWMRSRSYEQYF	TGTGCCTGGATGAGGTCTCGCTCCTACGAGCAGTACTTC
-	TRBV29-1	-	TRBJ2-7	CSVGEVPSYEQYF	TGCAGCGTTGGGGAGGTTCCCTCCTACGAGCAGTACTTC
-	TRBV6-5	-	TRBJ1-3	CASSFPGSSGNTIYF	TGTGCCAGCAGTTTCCCCGGGAGCTCTGGAAACACCATATATTTT
TRBD2	TRBV2	-	TRBJ2-3	CASSEPRRGTDTQYF	TGTGCCAGCAGTGAACCCAGGCGGGGGACAGATACGCAGTATTTT
-	TRBV11-2	-	TRBJ1-1	CASSLDLTEAFF	TGTGCCAGCAGCTTAGATCTAACTGAAGCTTTCTTT
-	TRBV21-1	-	TRBJ2-5	CASSKVAAGASETQYF	-
-	TRBV5-4	-	TRBJ2-2	CASSPDTTNTGELFF	TGTGCCAGCAGCCCGGACACCACGAACACCGGGGAGCTGTTTTTT
-	TRBV28	-	TRBJ2-3	CASSLGGSRRDTQYF	TGTGCCAGCAGTTTGGGCGGGTCACGTAGGGATACGCAGTATTTT
-	TRBV15	-	TRBJ2-7	CATSREGSGLRSEQYF	TGTGCCACCAGCAGAGAAGGTAGCGGACTTAGAAGCGAGCAGTACTTC
-	TRBV6-5	-	TRBJ1-1	CASSFEGEAFF	TGTGCCAGCAGTTTTGAGGGTGAAGCTTTCTTT
-	TRBV6-5	few	TRBJ2-5	CASRLNRAEQETQYF	TGTGCCAGCAGACTGAACAGGGCTGAGCAAGAGACCCAGTACTTC
-	TRBV28	-	TRBJ2-7	CASSLTGPSYEQYF	TGTGCCAGCAGCTTGACAGGTCCCTCCTACGAGCAGTACTTC
TRBD2	TRBV7-9	once	TRBJ2-3	CASSLGGLAGDTQYF	TGTGCCAGCAGCTTAGGGGGCCTAGCGGGAGATACGCAGTATTTT
-	TRBV18	few	TRBJ2-1	CASSPTTGDSYNEQFF	TGTGCCAGCTCACCCACGACAGGCGACTCCTACAATGAGCAGTTCTTC
-	TRBV30	few	TRBJ1-1	CAWSTVNTEAFF	TGTGCCTGGAGTACAGTCAACACTGAAGCTTTCTTT
-	TRBV4-1	-	TRBJ1-4	CASSLTGFNEKLFF	TGCGCCAGCAGCCTTACAGGGTTTAATGAAAAACTGTTTTTT
-	TRBV5-1	-	TRBJ1-3	CASSLDSPNYSGNTIYF	TGCGCCAGCAGTTTGGACAGCCCGAATTACTCTGGAAACACCATATATTTT
-	TRBV6-1	-	TRBJ1-1	CASSEDGDTEAFF	TGTGCCAGCAGTGAAGACGGAGACACTGAAGCTTTCTTT
TRBD2	TRBV9	once	TRBJ2-1	CASSVKDGRAVYNEQFF	TGTGCCAGCAGCGTAAAAGACGGGAGGGCGGTCTACAATGAGCAGTTCTTC
-	TRBV5-4	-	TRBJ2-5	CASSATGGETQYF	TGTGCCAGCAGCGCGACCGGGGGAGAGACCCAGTACTTC
TRBD1	TRBV19	-	TRBJ2-1	CASSIGQGGDEQFF	TGTGCCAGTAGTATAGGACAGGGGGGCGATGAGCAGTTCTTC
TRBD1	TRBV7-9	-	TRBJ2-1	CASSTLDRKVSYNEQFF	TGTGCCAGCAGCACCCTGGACAGGAAGGTTTCCTACAATGAGCAGTTCTTC
-	TRBV5-1	-	TRBJ2-7	CASSLRQGNYYEQYF	TGCGCCAGCAGCTTGCGTCAGGGGAATTACTACGAGCAGTACTTC
TRBD2	TRBV27	-	TRBJ2-1	CASSSHKLAGDSYNEQFF	TGTGCCAGCAGTTCCCATAAACTAGCGGGAGACTCCTACAATGAGCAGTTCTTC
TRBD1	TRBV30	-	TRBJ1-2	CAWIWDSHNYGYTF	TGTGCCTGGATCTGGGACAGCCATAACTATGGCTACACCTTC
TRBD2	TRBV7-9	once	TRBJ2-4	CASSLGGSGRASAKNIQYF	TGTGCCAGCAGCTTAGGTGGTAGCGGGAGGGCTTCGGCCAAAAACATTCAGTACTTC
-	TRBV18	-	TRBJ2-2	CASSPPEGARTGELFF	TGTGCCAGCTCACCACCGGAGGGGGCGCGGACCGGGGAGCTGTTTTTT